This T cell receptor beta chain was sequenced during a study of T cells after yellow fever vaccination. Study background: Low-cell-number fractions were prepared with SMART-Seq v4 Ultra Low Input.

A process of 5'RACE template switching, which added a universal primer site and UMIs, was used to make TCR cDNA. Each CDR3 protein gets one entry after TCRdb re-called the 5' RACE reads with MiXCR. The sample lists under 600,000 distinct CDR3 sequences, about 14% seen once, with around 15% in the top ten. The sequencing used PBMCs, collected on the day of the yellow fever booster vaccination. This TCR came from a man between 25 and 39 years old who received the YFV17D yellow fever vaccine.

The CDR3 nucleotides read TGTGCCAGCAGTATAAGGAGATCAGATACGCAGTATTTT. Its protein product is CASSIRRSDTQYF. The chain employs TRBV6-4 and TRBJ2-3; D is undetermined. The V end was cut by 5 bases, the J end by 4 bases, with 10 bases between. Germline lookup yields CDR1 MRHNA and CDR2 SNTAGT. The CDR3 spans 13 residues.